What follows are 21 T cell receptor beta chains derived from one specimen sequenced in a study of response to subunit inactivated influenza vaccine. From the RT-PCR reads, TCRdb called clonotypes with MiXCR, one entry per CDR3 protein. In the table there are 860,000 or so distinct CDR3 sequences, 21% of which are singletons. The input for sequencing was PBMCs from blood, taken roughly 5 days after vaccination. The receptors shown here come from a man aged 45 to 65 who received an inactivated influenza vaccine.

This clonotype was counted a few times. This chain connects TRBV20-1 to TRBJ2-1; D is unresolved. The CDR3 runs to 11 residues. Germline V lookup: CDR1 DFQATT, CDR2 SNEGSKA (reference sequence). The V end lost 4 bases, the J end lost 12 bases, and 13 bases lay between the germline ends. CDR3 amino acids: CSAKRARTQFF. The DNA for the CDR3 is TGCAGTGCTAAACGGGCTAGGACGCAGTTCTTC.

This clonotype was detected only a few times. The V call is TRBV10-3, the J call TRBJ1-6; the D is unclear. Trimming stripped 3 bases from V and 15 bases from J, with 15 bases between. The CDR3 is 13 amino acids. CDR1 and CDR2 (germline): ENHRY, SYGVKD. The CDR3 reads CAISDPLGRVLHF. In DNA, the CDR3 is TGTGCCATCAGTGACCCACTAGGGAGAGTCCTCCACTTT.

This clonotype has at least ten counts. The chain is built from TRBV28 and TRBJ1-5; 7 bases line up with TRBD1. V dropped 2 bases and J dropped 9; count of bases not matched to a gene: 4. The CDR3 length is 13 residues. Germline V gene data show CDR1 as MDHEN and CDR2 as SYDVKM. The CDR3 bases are TGTGCCAGCAGTTTACAAGGGGGCAGGCCCCAGCATTTT. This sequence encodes CASSLQGGRPQHF. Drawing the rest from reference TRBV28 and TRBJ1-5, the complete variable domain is DVKVTQSSRYLVKRTGEKVFLECVQDMDHENMFWYRQDPGLGLRLIYFSYDVKMKEKGDIPEGYSVSREKKERFSLILESASTNQTSMYLCASSLQGGRPQHFGDGTRLSIL.

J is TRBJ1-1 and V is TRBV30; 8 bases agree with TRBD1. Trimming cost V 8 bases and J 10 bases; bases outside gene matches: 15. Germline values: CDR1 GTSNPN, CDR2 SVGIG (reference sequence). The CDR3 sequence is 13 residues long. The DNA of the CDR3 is TGTGCCAGTGTACGTGGGCAGGGGGCTGGAGCTTTCTTT. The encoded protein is CASVRGQGAGAFF. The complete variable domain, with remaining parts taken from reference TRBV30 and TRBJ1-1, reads SQTIHQWPATLVQPVGSPLSLECTVEGTSNPNLYWYRQAAGRGLQLLFYSVGIGQISSEVPQNLSASRPQDRQFILSSKKLLLSDSGFYLCASVRGQGAGAFFGQGTRLTVV.

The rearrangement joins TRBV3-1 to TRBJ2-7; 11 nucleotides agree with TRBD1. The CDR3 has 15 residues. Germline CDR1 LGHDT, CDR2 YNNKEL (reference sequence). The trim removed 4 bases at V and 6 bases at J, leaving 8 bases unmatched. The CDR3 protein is CASSLGQGAYSEQYF. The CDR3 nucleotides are TGTGCCAGCAGCCTAGGACAGGGGGCCTATTCCGAGCAGTACTTC.

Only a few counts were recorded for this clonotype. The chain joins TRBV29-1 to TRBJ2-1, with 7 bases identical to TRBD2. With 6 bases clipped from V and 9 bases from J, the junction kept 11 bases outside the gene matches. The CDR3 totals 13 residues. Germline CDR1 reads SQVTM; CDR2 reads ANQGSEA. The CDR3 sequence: CSVGGRAEVEQFF. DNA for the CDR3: TGCAGCGTAGGAGGGAGGGCCGAGGTTGAGCAGTTCTTC.

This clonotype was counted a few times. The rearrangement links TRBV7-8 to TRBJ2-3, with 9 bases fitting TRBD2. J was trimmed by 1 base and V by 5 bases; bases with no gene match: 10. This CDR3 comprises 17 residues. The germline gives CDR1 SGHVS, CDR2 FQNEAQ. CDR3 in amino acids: CASSPGPAGGRTDTQYF. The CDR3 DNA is TGTGCCAGCAGCCCGGGGCCAGCGGGAGGTCGCACAGATACGCAGTATTTT.

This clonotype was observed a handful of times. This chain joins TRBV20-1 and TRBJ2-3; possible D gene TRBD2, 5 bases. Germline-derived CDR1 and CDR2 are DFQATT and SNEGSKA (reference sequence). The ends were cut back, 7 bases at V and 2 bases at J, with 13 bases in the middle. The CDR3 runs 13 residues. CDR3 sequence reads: CSVEFRDTDTQYF. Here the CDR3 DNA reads TGCAGTGTCGAATTCCGGGACACAGATACGCAGTATTTT.

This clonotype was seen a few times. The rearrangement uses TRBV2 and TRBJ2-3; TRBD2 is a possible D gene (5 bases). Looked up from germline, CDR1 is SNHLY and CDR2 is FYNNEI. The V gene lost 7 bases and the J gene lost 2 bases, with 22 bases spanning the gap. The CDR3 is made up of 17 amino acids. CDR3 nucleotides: TGTGCCAGCACCATATCTTGGACTTCTGACGCCACAGATACGCAGTATTTT. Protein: CASTISWTSDATDTQYF.

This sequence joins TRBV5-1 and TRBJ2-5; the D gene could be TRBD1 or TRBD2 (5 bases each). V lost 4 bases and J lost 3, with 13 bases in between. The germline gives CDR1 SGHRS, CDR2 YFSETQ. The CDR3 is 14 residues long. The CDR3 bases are TGCGCCAGCAGCCGGGGCGCGGCTGAAGAGACCCAGTACTTC. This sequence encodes CASSRGAAEETQYF.

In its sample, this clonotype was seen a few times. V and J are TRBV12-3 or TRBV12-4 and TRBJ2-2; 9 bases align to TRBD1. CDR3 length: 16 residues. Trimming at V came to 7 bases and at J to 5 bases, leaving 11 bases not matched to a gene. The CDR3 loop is CASKLSGTGTTGELFF. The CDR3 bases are TGTGCCAGCAAGCTATCCGGGACAGGGACGACCGGGGAGCTGTTTTTT.

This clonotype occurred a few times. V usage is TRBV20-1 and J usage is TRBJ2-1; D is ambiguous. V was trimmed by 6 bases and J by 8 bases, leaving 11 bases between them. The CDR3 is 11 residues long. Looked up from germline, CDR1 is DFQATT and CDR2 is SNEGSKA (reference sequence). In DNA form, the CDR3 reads TGCAGTGCCTCCCGAGTCGATGAGCAGTTCTTC. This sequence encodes CSASRVDEQFF.

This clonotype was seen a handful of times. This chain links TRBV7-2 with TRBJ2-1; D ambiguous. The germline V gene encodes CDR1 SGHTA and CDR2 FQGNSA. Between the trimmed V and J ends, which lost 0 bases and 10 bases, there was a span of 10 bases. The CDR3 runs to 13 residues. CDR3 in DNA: TGTGCCAGCAGCTTAGCCGGTCTACAGGAGCAGTTCTTC. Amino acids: CASSLAGLQEQFF.

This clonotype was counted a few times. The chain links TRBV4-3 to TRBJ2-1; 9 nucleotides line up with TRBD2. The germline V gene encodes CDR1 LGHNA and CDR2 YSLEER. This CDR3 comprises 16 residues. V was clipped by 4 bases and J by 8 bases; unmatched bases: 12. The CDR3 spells CASSPQLRREGDEQFF. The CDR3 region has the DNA TGCGCCAGCAGCCCCCAATTGAGGCGGGAGGGTGATGAGCAGTTCTTC.

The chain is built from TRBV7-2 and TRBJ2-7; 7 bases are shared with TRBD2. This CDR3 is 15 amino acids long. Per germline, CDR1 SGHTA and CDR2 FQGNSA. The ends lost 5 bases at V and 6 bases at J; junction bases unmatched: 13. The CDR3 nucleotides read TGTGCCAGCAGCATCGGGGGAGCGGGACGCTTCGAGCAGTACTTC. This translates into CASSIGGAGRFEQYF. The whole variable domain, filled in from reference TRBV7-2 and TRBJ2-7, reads GAGVSQSPSNKVTEKGKDVELRCDPISGHTALYWYRQSLGQGLEFLIYFQGNSAPDKSGLPSDRFSAERTGGSVSTLTIQRTQQEDSAVYLCASSIGGAGRFEQYFGPGTRLTVT.

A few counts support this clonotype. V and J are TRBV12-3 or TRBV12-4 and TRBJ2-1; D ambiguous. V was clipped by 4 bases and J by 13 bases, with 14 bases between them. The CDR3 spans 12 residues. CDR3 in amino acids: CASSSDVLSQFF. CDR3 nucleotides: TGTGCCAGCAGTTCAGACGTCCTGTCCCAGTTCTTC.

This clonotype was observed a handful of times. CDR3 amino acids: CATRGQTSNQPQHF. The CDR3 coding sequence is TGTGCCACCAGGGGACAGACTAGCAATCAGCCCCAGCATTTT. The chain uses TRBV15 and TRBJ1-5; 7 bases line up with TRBD1. Germline CDR1 LNHNV, CDR2 YYDKDF (reference sequence). This CDR3 spans 14 amino acids. J gave up 0 bases and V 6 bases, and 2 bases lay outside the gene matches. The complete variable domain, with remaining parts taken from reference TRBV15 and TRBJ1-5, reads DAMVIQNPRYQVTQFGKPVTLSCSQTLNHNVMYWYQQKSSQAPKLLFHYYDKDFNNEADTPDNFQSRRPNTSFCFLDIRSPGLGDTAMYLCATRGQTSNQPQHFGDGTRLSIL.

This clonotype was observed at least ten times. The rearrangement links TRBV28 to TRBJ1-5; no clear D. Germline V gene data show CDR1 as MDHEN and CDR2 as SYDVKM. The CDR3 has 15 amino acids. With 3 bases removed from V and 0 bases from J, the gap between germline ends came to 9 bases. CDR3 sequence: CASSLGTYSNQPQHF. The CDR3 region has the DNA TGTGCCAGCAGTTTGGGTACTTATAGCAATCAGCCCCAGCATTTT.

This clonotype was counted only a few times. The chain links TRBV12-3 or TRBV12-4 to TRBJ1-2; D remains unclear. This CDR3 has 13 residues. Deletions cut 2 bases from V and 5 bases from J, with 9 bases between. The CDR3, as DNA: TGTGCCAGCAGTTTATCTGGGTGGTATGGCTACACCTTC. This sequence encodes CASSLSGWYGYTF.

The CDR3 sequence: CASSLAETSNYEQYF. The DNA of the CDR3 is TGTGCCAGCAGCTTAGCGGAGACTAGTAACTACGAGCAGTACTTC. This chain links TRBV7-6 with TRBJ2-7; possible D gene TRBD2, 6 bases. The germline gives CDR1 SGHVS, CDR2 FNYEAQ. Trimming removed 0 bases from V and 3 bases from J, with 12 bases in between. The CDR3 extends over 15 amino acids. Based on the CDR3 plus reference TRBV7-6 and TRBJ2-7, the full variable domain is GAGVSQSPRYKVTKRGQDVALRCDPISGHVSLYWYRQALGQGPEFLTYFNYEAQQDKSGLPNDRFSAERPEGSISTLTIQRTEQRDSAMYRCASSLAETSNYEQYFGPGTRLTVT.

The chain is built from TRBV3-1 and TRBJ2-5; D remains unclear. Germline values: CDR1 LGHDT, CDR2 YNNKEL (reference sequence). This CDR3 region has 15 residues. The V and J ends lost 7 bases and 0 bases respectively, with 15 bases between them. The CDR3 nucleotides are TGTGCCAGCAATTGGCGGAGTCAGAACCAAGAGACCCAGTACTTC. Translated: CASNWRSQNQETQYF.